Ten or more counts support the clone carrying this TCR beta chain. What it recognizes is unknown. V lost 4 bases to trimming and J lost 4 bases; unmatched junction nucleotides: 4. Germline V CDR1 and CDR2: GTSNPN, SVGIG (reference sequence). The CDR3 has 14 amino acids. The time point denotes: pre-sensitization, week 0. Stated treatment: therapeutic diphenylcyclopropenone sensitization with weekly scalp DPC. From whole blood left unfractionated, total RNA was extracted. This record belongs to a study of human T cells and chemical hapten exposure. Study summary: The sensitizer, 2% DPC, was used on around 2 cm by around 2 cm of upper inner arm skin.

Findings and caveats of the study: Healthy people's immune response may differ from that of the donors, who had alopecia.

MiXCR, applied by TCRdb to the RACE reads, yields one record per CDR3 protein. This table has under 40,000 distinct CDR3 sequences, about a tenth appearing once. The sequence derives from a man aged 45 to 65 with alopecia areata. Some clones in this sample may be carry-over from other donors' samples. The rearrangement links TRBV30 to TRBJ2-5, with 12 positions matching TRBD2. This sample comprised whole blood, obtained in connection with sensitization to the hapten diphenylcyclopropenone (DPC). CDR3 in amino acids: CAWNPGLAGETQYF. CDR3 in DNA: TGTGCCTGGAATCCGGGACTAGCGGGAGAGACCCAGTACTTC.